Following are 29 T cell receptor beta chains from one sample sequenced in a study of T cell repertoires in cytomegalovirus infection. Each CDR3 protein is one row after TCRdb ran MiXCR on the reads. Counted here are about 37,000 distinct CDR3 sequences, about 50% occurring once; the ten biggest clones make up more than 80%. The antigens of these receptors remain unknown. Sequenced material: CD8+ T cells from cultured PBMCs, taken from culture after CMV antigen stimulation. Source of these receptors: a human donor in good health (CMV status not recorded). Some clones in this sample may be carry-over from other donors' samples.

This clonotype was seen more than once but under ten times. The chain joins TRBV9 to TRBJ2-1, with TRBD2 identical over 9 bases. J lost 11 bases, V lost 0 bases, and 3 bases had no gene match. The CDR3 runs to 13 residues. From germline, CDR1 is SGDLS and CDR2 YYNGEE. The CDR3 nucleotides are TGTGCCAGCAGCGTAGCTAGCGGGGCCCAGCAGTTCTTC. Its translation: CASSVASGAQQFF.

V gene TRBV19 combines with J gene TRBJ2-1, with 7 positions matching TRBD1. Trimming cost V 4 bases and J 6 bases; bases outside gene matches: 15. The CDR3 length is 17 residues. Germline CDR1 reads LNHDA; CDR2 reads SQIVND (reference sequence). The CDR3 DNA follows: TGTGCCAGTAGTACTCTAGGCCCGTCAGGGGGAAGCAATGAGCAGTTCTTC. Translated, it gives CASSTLGPSGGSNEQFF. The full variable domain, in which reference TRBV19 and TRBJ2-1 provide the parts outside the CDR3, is DGGITQSPKYLFRKEGQNVTLSCEQNLNHDAMYWYRQDPGQGLRLIYYSQIVNDFQKGDIAEGYSVSREKKESFPLTVTSAQKNPTAFYLCASSTLGPSGGSNEQFFGPGTRLTVL.

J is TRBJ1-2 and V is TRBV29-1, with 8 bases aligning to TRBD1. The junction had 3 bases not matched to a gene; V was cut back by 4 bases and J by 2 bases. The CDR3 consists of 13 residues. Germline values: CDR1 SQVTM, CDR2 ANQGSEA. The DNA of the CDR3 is TGCAGCGTTGTAACAGGGGGGAACTATGGCTACACCTTC. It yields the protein CSVVTGGNYGYTF.

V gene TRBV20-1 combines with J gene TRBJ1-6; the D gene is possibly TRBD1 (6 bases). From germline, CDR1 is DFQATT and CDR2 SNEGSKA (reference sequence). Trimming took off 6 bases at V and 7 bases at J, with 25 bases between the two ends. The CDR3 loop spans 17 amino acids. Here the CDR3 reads CSAPEDYRVIRNSPLHF. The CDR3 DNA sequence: TGCAGTGCCCCGGAAGACTACAGGGTAATCCGGAATTCACCCCTCCACTTT.

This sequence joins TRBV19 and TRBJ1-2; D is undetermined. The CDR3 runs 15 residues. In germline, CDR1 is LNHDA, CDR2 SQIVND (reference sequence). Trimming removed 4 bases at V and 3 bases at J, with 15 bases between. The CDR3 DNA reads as TGTGCCAGTAGTAGTATGCGGGCGCGGGACTATGGCTACACCTTC. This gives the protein CASSSMRARDYGYTF.

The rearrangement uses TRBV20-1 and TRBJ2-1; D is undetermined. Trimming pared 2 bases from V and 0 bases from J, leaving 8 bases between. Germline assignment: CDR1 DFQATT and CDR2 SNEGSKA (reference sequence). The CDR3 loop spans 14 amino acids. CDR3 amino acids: CSARSGSSYNEQFF. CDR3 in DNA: TGCAGTGCTAGATCAGGAAGCTCCTACAATGAGCAGTTCTTC.

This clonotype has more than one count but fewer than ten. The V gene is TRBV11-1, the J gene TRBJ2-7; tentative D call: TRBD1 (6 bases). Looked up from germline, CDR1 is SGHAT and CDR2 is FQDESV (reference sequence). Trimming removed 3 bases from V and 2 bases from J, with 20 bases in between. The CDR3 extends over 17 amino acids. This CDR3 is CASSFSQRTDITYEQYF. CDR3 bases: TGTGCCAGCAGCTTTTCTCAAAGGACAGATATCACCTACGAGCAGTACTTC.

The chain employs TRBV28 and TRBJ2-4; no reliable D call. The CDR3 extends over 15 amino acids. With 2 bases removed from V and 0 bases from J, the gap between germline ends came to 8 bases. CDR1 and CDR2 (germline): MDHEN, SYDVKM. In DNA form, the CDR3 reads TGTGCCAGCAGTTTACGGGCACGAGCCAAAAACATTCAGTACTTC. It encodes CASSLRARAKNIQYF. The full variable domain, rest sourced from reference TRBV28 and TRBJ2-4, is DVKVTQSSRYLVKRTGEKVFLECVQDMDHENMFWYRQDPGLGLRLIYFSYDVKMKEKGDIPEGYSVSREKKERFSLILESASTNQTSMYLCASSLRARAKNIQYFGAGTRLSVL.

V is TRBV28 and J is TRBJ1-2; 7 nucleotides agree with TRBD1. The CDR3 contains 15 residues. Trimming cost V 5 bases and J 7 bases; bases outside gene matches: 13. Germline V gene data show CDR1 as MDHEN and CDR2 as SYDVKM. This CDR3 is CASSAFRGPAGGYTF. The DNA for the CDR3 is TGTGCCAGCAGTGCGTTTAGGGGGCCTGCCGGTGGCTACACCTTC.

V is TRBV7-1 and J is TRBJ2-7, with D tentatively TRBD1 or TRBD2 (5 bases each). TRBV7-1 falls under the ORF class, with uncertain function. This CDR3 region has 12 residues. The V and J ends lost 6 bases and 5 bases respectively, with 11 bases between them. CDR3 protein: CASSRMGDEQYF. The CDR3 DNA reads TGTGCCAGCAGTCGGATGGGGGACGAGCAGTACTTC.

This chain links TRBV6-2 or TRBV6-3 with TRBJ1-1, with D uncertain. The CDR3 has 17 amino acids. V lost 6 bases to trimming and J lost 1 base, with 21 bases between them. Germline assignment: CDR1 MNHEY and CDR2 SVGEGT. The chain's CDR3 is CASSPGPVRFPNTEAFF. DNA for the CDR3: TGTGCCAGCAGCCCCGGACCAGTCCGCTTCCCGAACACTGAAGCTTTCTTT.

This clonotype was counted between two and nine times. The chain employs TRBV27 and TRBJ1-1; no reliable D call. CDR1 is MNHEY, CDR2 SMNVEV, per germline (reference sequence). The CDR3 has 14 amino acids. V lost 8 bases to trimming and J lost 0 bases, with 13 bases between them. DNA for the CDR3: TGTGCCAGCTCCCTATCTCTAGTGAACACTGAAGCTTTCTTT. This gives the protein CASSLSLVNTEAFF.

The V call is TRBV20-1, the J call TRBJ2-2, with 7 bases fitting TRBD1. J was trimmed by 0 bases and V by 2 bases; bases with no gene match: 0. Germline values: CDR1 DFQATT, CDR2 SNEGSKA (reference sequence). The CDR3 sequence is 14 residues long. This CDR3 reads CSARQGANTGELFF. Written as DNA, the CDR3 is TGCAGTGCTAGACAGGGGGCGAACACCGGGGAGCTGTTTTTT.

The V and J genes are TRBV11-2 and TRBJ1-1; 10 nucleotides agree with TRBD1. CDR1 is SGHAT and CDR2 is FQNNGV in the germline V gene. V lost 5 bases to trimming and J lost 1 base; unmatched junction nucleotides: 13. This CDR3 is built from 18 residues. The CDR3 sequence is CASSPRTYGTGENTEAFF. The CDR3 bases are TGTGCCAGCAGCCCGAGAACCTACGGGACAGGGGAGAACACTGAAGCTTTCTTT. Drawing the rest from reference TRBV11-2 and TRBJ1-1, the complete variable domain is EAGVAQSPRYKIIEKRQSVAFWCNPISGHATLYWYQQILGQGPKLLIQFQNNGVVDDSQLPKDRFSAERLKGVDSTLKIQPAKLEDSAVYLCASSPRTYGTGENTEAFFGQGTRLTVV.

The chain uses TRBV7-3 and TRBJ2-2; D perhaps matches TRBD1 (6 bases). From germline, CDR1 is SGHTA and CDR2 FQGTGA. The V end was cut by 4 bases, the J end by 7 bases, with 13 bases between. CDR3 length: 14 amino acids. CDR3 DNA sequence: TGTGCCAGCAGCTCCACAGGGTTCAGCGGGGAGCTGTTTTTT. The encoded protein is CASSSTGFSGELFF.

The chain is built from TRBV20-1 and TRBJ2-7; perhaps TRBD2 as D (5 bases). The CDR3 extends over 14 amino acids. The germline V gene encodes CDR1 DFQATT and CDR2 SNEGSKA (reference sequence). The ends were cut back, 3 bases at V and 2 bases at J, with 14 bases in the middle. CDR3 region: CSASYLSETYEQYF. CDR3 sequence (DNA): TGCAGTGCTAGTTACCTTAGCGAGACCTACGAGCAGTACTTC.

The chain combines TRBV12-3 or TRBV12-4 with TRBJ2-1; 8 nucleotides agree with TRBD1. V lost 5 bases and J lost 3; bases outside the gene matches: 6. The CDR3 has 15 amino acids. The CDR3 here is CASSPTGVSYNEQFF. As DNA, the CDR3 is TGTGCCAGCAGTCCGACAGGGGTGAGCTACAATGAGCAGTTCTTC.

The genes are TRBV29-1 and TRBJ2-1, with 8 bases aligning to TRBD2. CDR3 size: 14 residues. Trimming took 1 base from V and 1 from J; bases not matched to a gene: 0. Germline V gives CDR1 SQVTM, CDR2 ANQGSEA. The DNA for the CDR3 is TGCAGCGTTGAAGGCGGGGGGTCCTACAATGAGCAGTTCTTC. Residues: CSVEGGGSYNEQFF.

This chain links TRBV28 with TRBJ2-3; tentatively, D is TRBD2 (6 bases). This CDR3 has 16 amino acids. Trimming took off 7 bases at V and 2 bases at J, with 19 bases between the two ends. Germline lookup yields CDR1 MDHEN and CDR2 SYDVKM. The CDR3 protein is CASNLLAGGTTDTQYF. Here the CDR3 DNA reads TGTGCCAGCAACCTGCTGGCTGGCGGGACCACAGATACGCAGTATTTT.

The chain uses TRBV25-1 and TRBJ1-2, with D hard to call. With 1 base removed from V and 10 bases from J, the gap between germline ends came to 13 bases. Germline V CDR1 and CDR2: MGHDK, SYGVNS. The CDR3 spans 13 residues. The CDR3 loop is CASSELAAANYTF. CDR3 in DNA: TGTGCCAGCAGTGAATTGGCAGCAGCAAACTACACCTTC.

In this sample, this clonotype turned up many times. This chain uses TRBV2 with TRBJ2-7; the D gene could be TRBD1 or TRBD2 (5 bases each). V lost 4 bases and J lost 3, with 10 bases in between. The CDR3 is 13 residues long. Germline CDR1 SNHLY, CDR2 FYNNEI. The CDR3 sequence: CASSVGTDYEQYF. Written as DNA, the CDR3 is TGTGCCAGCAGTGTCGGGACGGACTACGAGCAGTACTTC. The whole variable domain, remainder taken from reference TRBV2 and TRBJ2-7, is EPEVTQTPSHQVTQMGQEVILRCVPISNHLYFYWYRQILGQKVEFLVSFYNNEISEKSEIFDDQFSVERPDGSNFTLKIRSTKLEDSAMYFCASSVGTDYEQYFGPGTRLTVT.

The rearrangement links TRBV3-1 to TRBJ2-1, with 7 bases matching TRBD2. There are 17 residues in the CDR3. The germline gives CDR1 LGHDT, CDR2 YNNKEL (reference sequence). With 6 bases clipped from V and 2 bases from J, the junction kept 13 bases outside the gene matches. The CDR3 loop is CASRHGKKRGTYNEQFF. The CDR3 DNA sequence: TGTGCCAGCAGGCACGGGAAGAAGCGGGGTACCTACAATGAGCAGTTCTTC.

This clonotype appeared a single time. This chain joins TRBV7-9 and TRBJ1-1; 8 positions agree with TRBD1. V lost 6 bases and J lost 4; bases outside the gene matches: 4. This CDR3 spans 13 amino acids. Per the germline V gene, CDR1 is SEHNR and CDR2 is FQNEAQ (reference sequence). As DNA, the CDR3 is TGTGCCAGCAGTACACAGGGGGTCACTGAAGCTTTCTTT. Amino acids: CASSTQGVTEAFF.

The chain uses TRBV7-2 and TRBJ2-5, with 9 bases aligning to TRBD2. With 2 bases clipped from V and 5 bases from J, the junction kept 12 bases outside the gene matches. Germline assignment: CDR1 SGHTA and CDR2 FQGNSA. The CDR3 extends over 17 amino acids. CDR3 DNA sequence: TGTGCCAGCAGCTTATGGCGGGAGGGCCGTTTATCTGAGACCCAGTACTTC. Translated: CASSLWREGRLSETQYF.

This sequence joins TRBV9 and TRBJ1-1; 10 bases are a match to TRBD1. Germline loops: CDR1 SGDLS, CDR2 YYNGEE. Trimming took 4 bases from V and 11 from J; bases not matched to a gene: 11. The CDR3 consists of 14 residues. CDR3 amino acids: CASSPGTGERRAFF. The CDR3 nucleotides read TGTGCCAGCAGCCCCGGGACAGGGGAACGGCGGGCTTTCTTT.

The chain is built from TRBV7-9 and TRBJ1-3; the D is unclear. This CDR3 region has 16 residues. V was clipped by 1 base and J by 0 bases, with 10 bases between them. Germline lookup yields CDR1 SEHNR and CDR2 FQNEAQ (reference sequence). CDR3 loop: CASSLGSADSGNTIYF. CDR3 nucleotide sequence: TGTGCCAGCAGCTTAGGTTCGGCAGACTCTGGAAACACCATATATTTT.

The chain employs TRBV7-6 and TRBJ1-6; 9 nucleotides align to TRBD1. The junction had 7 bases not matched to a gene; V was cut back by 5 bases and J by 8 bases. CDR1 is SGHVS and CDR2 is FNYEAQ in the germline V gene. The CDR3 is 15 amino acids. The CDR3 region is CASSTHGQGHSPLHF. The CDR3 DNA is TGTGCCAGCAGCACTCACGGACAGGGGCATTCACCCCTCCACTTT.

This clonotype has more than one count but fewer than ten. The CDR3 sequence: CASSPGSLTREYEQYF. The CDR3 DNA is TGTGCCAGCAGCCCCGGGAGCTTGACGAGGGAGTACGAGCAGTACTTC. The chain employs TRBV11-2 and TRBJ2-7, with D tentatively TRBD2 (6 bases). Germline loops: CDR1 SGHAT, CDR2 FQNNGV. V was clipped by 5 bases and J by 4 bases, with 21 bases between them. The CDR3 is 16 amino acids.

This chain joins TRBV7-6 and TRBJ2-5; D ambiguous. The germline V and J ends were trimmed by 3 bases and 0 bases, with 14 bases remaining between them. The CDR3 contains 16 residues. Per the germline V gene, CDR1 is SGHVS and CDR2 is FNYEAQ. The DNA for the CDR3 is TGTGCCAGCAGCTTGTTCGCAGGAGAGCACCAAGAGACCCAGTACTTC. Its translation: CASSLFAGEHQETQYF.